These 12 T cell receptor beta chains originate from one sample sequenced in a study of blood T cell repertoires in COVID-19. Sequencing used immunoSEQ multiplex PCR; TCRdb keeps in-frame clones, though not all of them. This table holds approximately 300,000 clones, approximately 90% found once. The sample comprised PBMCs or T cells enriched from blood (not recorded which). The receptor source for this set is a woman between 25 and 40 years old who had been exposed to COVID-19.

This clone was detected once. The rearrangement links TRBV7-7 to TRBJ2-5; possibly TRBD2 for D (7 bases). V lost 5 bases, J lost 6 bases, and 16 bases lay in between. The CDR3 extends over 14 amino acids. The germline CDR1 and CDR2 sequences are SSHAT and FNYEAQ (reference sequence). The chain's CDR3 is CASSLEGGMKTQYF. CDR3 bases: TGTGCCAGCAGCCTTGAGGGGGGGATGAAGACCCAGTACTTC. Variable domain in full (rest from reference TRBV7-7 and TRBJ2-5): GAGVSQSPRYKVTKRGQDVTLRCDPISSHATLYWYQQALGQGPEFLTYFNYEAQPDKSGLPSDRFSAERPEGSISTLTIQRTEQRDSAMYRCASSLEGGMKTQYFGPGTRLLVL.

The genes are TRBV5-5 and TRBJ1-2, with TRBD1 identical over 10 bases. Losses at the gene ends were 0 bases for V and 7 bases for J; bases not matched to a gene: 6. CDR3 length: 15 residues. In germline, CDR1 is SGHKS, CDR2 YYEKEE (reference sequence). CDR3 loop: CASSLAGDRGSGYTF. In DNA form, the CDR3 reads TGTGCCAGCAGCTTGGCCGGGGACAGGGGAAGTGGCTACACCTTC.

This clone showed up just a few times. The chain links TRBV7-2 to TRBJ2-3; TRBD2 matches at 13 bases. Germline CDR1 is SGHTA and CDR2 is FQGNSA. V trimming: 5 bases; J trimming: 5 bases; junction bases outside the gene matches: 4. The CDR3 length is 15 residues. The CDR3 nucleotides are TGTGCCAGCAGCCCGGGGACTAGCGGGGTAGATACGCAGTATTTT. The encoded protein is CASSPGTSGVDTQYF.

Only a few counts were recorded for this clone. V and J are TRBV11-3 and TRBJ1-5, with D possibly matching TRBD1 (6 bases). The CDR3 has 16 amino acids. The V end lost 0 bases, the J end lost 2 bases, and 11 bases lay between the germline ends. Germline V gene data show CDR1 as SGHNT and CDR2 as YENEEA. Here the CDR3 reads CASSLEGAGCNQPQHF. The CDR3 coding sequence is TGTGCCAGCAGCTTAGAGGGGGCCGGGTGCAATCAGCCCCAGCATTTT. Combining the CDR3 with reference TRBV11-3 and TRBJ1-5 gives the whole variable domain EAGVVQSPRYKIIEKKQPVAFWCNPISGHNTLYWYLQNLGQGPELLIRYENEEAVDDSQLPKDRFSAERLKGVDSTLKIQPAELGDSAVYLCASSLEGAGCNQPQHFGDGTRLSIL.

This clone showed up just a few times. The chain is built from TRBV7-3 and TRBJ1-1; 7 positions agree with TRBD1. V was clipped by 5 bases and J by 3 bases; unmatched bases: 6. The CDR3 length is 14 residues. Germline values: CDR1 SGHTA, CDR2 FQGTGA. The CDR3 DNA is TGTGCCAGCAGCCGACAGGGCACATACACTGAAGCTTTCTTT. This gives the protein CASSRQGTYTEAFF.

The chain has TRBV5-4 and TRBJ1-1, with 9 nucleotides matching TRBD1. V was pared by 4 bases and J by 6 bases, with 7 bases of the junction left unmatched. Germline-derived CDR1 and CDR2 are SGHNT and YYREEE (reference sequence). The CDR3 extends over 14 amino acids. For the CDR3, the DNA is TGTGCCAGCAGCCCGGGGACAGGGATGGCTGAAGCTTTCTTT. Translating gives CASSPGTGMAEAFF.

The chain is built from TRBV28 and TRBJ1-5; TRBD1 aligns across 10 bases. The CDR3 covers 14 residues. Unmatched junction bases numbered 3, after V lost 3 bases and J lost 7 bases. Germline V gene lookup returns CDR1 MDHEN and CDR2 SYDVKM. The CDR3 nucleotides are TGTGCCAGCAGTTTGGGACAGGGGTGGCAGCCCCAGCATTTT. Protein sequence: CASSLGQGWQPQHF.

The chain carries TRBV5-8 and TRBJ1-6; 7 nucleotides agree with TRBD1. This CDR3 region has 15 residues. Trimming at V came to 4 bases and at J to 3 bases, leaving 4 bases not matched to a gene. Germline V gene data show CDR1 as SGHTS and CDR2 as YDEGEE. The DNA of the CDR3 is TGTGCCAGCAGCCAGGGACAGCTCTATAATTCACCCCTCCACTTT. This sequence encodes CASSQGQLYNSPLHF.

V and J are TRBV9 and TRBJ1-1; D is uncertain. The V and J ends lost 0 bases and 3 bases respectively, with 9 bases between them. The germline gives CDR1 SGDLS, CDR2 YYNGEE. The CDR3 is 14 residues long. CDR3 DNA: TGTGCCAGCAGCGTAGGCGTAAGTCACACTGAAGCTTTCTTT. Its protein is CASSVGVSHTEAFF.

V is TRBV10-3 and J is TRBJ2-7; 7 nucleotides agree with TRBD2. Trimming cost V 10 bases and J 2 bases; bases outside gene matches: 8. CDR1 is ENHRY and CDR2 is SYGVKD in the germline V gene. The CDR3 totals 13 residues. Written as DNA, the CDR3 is TGTGCCACCGCGGGGGTAGGGACCTACGAGCAGTACTTC. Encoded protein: CATAGVGTYEQYF.

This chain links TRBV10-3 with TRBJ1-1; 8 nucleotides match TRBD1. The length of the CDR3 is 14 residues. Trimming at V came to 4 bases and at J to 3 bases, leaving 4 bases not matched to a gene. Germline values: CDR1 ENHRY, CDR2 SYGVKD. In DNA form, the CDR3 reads TGTGCCATCAGTGGTGGACAGGGATACACTGAAGCTTTCTTT. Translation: CAISGGQGYTEAFF.

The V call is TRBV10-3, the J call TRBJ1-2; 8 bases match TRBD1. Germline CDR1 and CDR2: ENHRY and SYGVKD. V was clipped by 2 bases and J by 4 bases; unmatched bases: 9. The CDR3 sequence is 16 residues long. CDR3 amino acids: CAISEGRGLRSYGYTF. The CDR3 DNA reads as TGTGCCATCAGTGAGGGCAGGGGGCTAAGGAGCTATGGCTACACCTTC.